The 24 T cell receptor beta chains below were found in one sample sequenced in a study of T cells in Graves' hyperthyroidism and ophthalmopathy. RNA transcripts were the template for amplifying TCR beta CDR3 regions. The HTBI primer set was used in a first-round RT-PCR of the TCR CDR3. TCRdb itself ran the multiplex PCR reads through MiXCR, one entry per CDR3 protein. Among a few hundred thousand distinct CDR3 sequences listed, roughly 15% were seen once. The sample taken for sequencing was blood. The receptors stem from a woman aged 40-49 years with Graves' ophthalmopathy.

The chain joins TRBV20-1 to TRBJ2-1; 7 bases match TRBD2. V trimming: 0 bases; J trimming: 1 base; junction bases outside the gene matches: 9. Germline-derived CDR1 and CDR2 are DFQATT and SNEGSKA (reference sequence). This CDR3 is 17 amino acids long. The CDR3 protein is CSARDLASGRSYNEQFF. CDR3 sequence (DNA): TGCAGTGCTAGAGATCTGGCTAGCGGTAGATCCTACAATGAGCAGTTCTTC.

This clonotype was observed a handful of times. The V and J genes are TRBV5-6 and TRBJ2-5; D is ambiguous. The CDR3 extends over 13 amino acids. The V gene lost 1 base and the J gene lost 1 base, with 5 bases spanning the gap. CDR1 is SGHDT, CDR2 YYEEEE, per germline. CDR3 amino acids: CASSLHIQETQYF. Here the CDR3 DNA reads TGTGCCAGCAGCTTGCACATCCAAGAGACCCAGTACTTC.

This clonotype was seen at least ten times. The chain couples TRBV2 to TRBJ2-2, with 7 bases that match TRBD1. Germline CDR1 and CDR2: SNHLY and FYNNEI. Trimming at V came to 5 bases and at J to 1 base, leaving 7 bases not matched to a gene. The CDR3 is made up of 16 amino acids. The CDR3 sequence is CASSPTTGVNTGELFF. Here the CDR3 DNA reads TGTGCCAGCAGTCCCACAACAGGGGTGAACACCGGGGAGCTGTTTTTT.

This clonotype has just a few counts. The rearrangement links TRBV4-1 to TRBJ1-1, with D hard to call. There are 13 residues in the CDR3. Trimming shortened V by 1 base and J by 2 bases, and 5 bases separated the two germline ends. Germline-derived CDR1 and CDR2 are MGHRA and YSYEKL. CDR3 DNA sequence: TGCGCCAGCAGCCAAGTAATCAACACTGAAGCTTTCTTT. The encoded protein is CASSQVINTEAFF.

This clonotype has just a few counts. This chain uses TRBV5-4 with TRBJ2-7; possibly TRBD1 for D (5 bases). CDR3 length equals 15 residues. Trimming stripped 3 bases from V and 0 bases from J, with 13 bases between. The germline CDR1 and CDR2 sequences are SGHNT and YYREEE (reference sequence). CDR3 protein: CASSSYLDNSYEQYF. Written as DNA, the CDR3 is TGTGCCAGCAGCTCGTACCTGGACAACTCCTACGAGCAGTACTTC.

A remark on this clonotype: At one boundary the junction diverges from the germline segment, which might be a read error. The chain couples TRBV28 to TRBJ2-2, with D perhaps matching TRBD1 or TRBD2 (7 bases each). Germline V gene lookup returns CDR1 MDHEN and CDR2 SYDVKM. CDR3 length: 15 residues. For the CDR3, the DNA is TGCGCCAGCAGCCTACGGGGGGACAGCACCGGGGAGCTGTTTTTT. Translating gives CASSLRGDSTGELFF. Full variable domain (rest looked up from reference TRBV28 and TRBJ2-2): DVKVTQSSRYLVKRTGEKVFLECVQDMDHENMFWYRQDPGLGLRLIYFSYDVKMKEKGDIPEGYSVSREKKERFSLILESASTNQTSMYLCASSLRGDSTGELFFGEGSRLTVL.

This clonotype was observed a handful of times. A much larger clone is a single base away; this may be a read error. The CDR3 bases are TGTGCCAGCAGCTTCCTCTTCGAGCAGTACTTC. Translation: CASSFLFEQYF. J is TRBJ2-7 and V is TRBV7-9, with D uncertain. The germline V gene encodes CDR1 SEHNR and CDR2 FQNEAQ (reference sequence). This CDR3 has 11 amino acids. The V gene lost 3 bases and the J gene lost 6 bases, with 6 bases spanning the gap.

The sample holds many counts of this clonotype. V is TRBV30 and J is TRBJ2-7, with D perhaps TRBD2 (5 bases). The germline CDR1 and CDR2 sequences are GTSNPN and SVGIG (reference sequence). This CDR3 comprises 12 residues. With 5 bases removed from V and 9 bases from J, the gap between germline ends came to 17 bases. CDR3 protein: CAWVRGGLAQYF. The CDR3 DNA reads TGTGCCTGGGTCCGGGGTGGGCTAGCGCAGTACTTC.

Only a few counts were recorded for this clonotype. The chain is built from TRBV7-2 and TRBJ2-7, with TRBD2 matching over 7 bases. Trimming at V came to 1 base and at J to 1 base, leaving 7 bases not matched to a gene. CDR3 size: 16 residues. CDR1 SGHTA and CDR2 FQGNSA come from the germline V gene. The chain's CDR3 is CASSLDPVGGSYEQYF. DNA for the CDR3: TGTGCCAGCAGCTTAGATCCCGTGGGGGGGTCCTACGAGCAGTACTTC.

J is TRBJ1-2 and V is TRBV6-2 or TRBV6-3, with D perhaps TRBD1 (6 bases). Germline V gives CDR1 MNHEY, CDR2 SVGEGT. This CDR3 has 18 residues. V was cut by 9 bases and J by 0 bases, with 26 bases left in between. The CDR3 here is CASVKDRLAGKANYGYTF. In nucleotides, the CDR3 is TGTGCCAGTGTAAAGGACAGATTAGCGGGTAAAGCTAACTATGGCTACACCTTC.

This clonotype was observed at least ten times. The chain combines TRBV5-4 with TRBJ2-5, with a possible D match to TRBD2 (5 bases). Trimming took off 2 bases at V and 0 bases at J, with 5 bases between the two ends. The CDR3 covers 13 residues. Per the germline V gene, CDR1 is SGHNT and CDR2 is YYREEE (reference sequence). The CDR3 nucleotides read TGTGCCAGCAGCTTCGGGGACCAAGAGACCCAGTACTTC. It yields the protein CASSFGDQETQYF.

V gene TRBV7-8 combines with J gene TRBJ2-3, with D perhaps given as TRBD1 or TRBD2 (7 bases each). This CDR3 has 15 residues. Germline V gives CDR1 SGHVS, CDR2 FQNEAQ. V was shortened by 5 bases and J by 5 bases, with 17 bases between the two germline ends. Written as DNA, the CDR3 is TGTGCCAGCAGCACAGGGGCTAGCGGCGGAGATACGCAGTATTTT. Residues: CASSTGASGGDTQYF.

V gene TRBV3-1 combines with J gene TRBJ1-6; the D gene is possibly TRBD1 (6 bases). Germline V gene sequence: CDR1 LGHDT, CDR2 YNNKEL (reference sequence). V lost 1 base and J 14 bases, leaving 15 bases between the germline ends. This CDR3 region has 14 residues. The CDR3, as DNA: TGTGCCAGCAGCCAAGTTGCCCAGGGGCTTTCCCTCCACTTT. It encodes CASSQVAQGLSLHF.

The count of this clonotype is one. A single base separates this from a much larger clone, so it may be a read error. This chain links TRBV6-2 or TRBV6-3 with TRBJ2-3; 10 bases align to TRBD2. This CDR3 has 15 residues. With 7 bases clipped from V and 6 bases from J, the junction kept 10 bases outside the gene matches. Germline CDR1 and CDR2: MNHEY and SVGEGT. CDR3 coding DNA: TGTGCCAGCACTCCCCTAGCGGGAGCGGGTGATACGCAGTATTTT. Its translation is CASTPLAGAGDTQYF.

This clonotype was counted at least ten times. V gene TRBV12-3 or TRBV12-4 combines with J gene TRBJ2-5, with 9 nucleotides matching TRBD1. The CDR3 sequence is 14 residues long. The V segment lost 6 bases and the J segment 5 bases; nucleotides outside the gene matches: 7. The CDR3 here is CASRAGTGYETQYF. The CDR3 nucleotides read TGTGCCAGCAGGGCCGGGACAGGGTACGAGACCCAGTACTTC.

The rearrangement links TRBV2 to TRBJ2-1; 7 nucleotides agree with TRBD2. The CDR3 length is 15 residues. V dropped 3 bases and J dropped 10; count of bases not matched to a gene: 12. The germline gives CDR1 SNHLY, CDR2 FYNNEI. CDR3 sequence (DNA): TGTGCCAGCAGTGACGGGGGAACTAGCGCTTTGGAGCAGTTCTTC. Its protein product is CASSDGGTSALEQFF. The whole variable domain, remainder taken from reference TRBV2 and TRBJ2-1, is EPEVTQTPSHQVTQMGQEVILRCVPISNHLYFYWYRQILGQKVEFLVSFYNNEISEKSEIFDDQFSVERPDGSNFTLKIRSTKLEDSAMYFCASSDGGTSALEQFFGPGTRLTVL.

Ten or more counts support this clonotype. This chain connects TRBV27 to TRBJ2-7; 9 bases align to TRBD2. CDR1 is MNHEY and CDR2 is SMNVEV in the germline V gene (reference sequence). Trimming at V came to 2 bases and at J to 5 bases, leaving 7 bases not matched to a gene. This CDR3 has 15 amino acids. Here the CDR3 DNA reads TGTGCCAGCAGTTTAGTCCGGACTAGCGTCGACGAGCAGTACTTC. As protein: CASSLVRTSVDEQYF.

A note on this clonotype: It may be a read error: a sequence one base away is much more abundant. The V call is TRBV6-1, the J call TRBJ1-2; D perhaps matches TRBD1 (5 bases). Per the germline V gene, CDR1 is MNHNS and CDR2 is SASEGT. Trimming left V 5 bases short and J 6 bases short, with 16 bases between. The CDR3 sequence is 14 residues long. CDR3 coding DNA: TGTGCCAGCAGTAGGGACGGGGGACCGGATGGCTACACCTTC. Protein product: CASSRDGGPDGYTF.

This clonotype was observed many times. CDR3 in amino acids: CASSSITSGTYNEQFF. Here the CDR3 DNA reads TGTGCCAGCAGCTCAATTACTAGCGGGACCTACAATGAGCAGTTCTTC. The rearrangement joins TRBV5-6 to TRBJ2-1; 10 nucleotides match TRBD2. The CDR3 is 16 amino acids. With V trimmed by 3 bases and J by 2 bases, 5 bases remained unmatched. Germline V gene sequence: CDR1 SGHDT, CDR2 YYEEEE.

This clonotype was seen only a few times. A junction end diverges from the germline sequence, so it may reflect a read error. V usage is TRBV15 and J usage is TRBJ2-2, with D possibly TRBD2 on 6 matching bases. The CDR3 runs 13 residues. CDR1 LNHNV and CDR2 YYDKDF come from the germline V gene (reference sequence). The CDR3 nucleotides read TGCGCCACCAGAGGAGGGAGTTTCGGGGAGCTGTTTTTT. The encoded protein is CATRGGSFGELFF.

This clonotype was recorded at least ten times. This chain joins TRBV15 and TRBJ2-3, with 9 positions matching TRBD2. Germline CDR1 is LNHNV and CDR2 is YYDKDF (reference sequence). There are 15 residues in the CDR3. Trimming cost V 6 bases and J 2 bases; bases outside gene matches: 6. CDR3 DNA: TGTGCCACCAGTTCTAGCGGGGCGAACACAGATACGCAGTATTTT. Translation gives CATSSSGANTDTQYF.

This clonotype was counted ten times or more. The chain couples TRBV29-1 to TRBJ2-7; 7 bases line up with TRBD1. The V gene end was trimmed by 7 bases and the J gene end by 3 bases; junction bases not matched to a gene: 3. Looked up from germline, CDR1 is SQVTM and CDR2 is ANQGSEA. CDR3 length: 11 residues. The CDR3 coding sequence is TGCAGCGGGGGACAGATCTACGAGCAGTACTTC. The encoded protein is CSGGQIYEQYF.

The table lists this clonotype with many counts. This chain connects TRBV11-2 to TRBJ2-1; no clear D. V lost 4 bases to trimming and J lost 0 bases, with 13 bases between them. Germline V gene lookup returns CDR1 SGHAT and CDR2 FQNNGV. This CDR3 has 16 amino acids. The CDR3 DNA follows: TGTGCCAGCAGCTCCATACAACCTAGCTCCTACAATGAGCAGTTCTTC. It yields the protein CASSSIQPSSYNEQFF. Full variable domain (outside the CDR3, taken from reference TRBV11-2 and TRBJ2-1): EAGVAQSPRYKIIEKRQSVAFWCNPISGHATLYWYQQILGQGPKLLIQFQNNGVVDDSQLPKDRFSAERLKGVDSTLKIQPAKLEDSAVYLCASSSIQPSSYNEQFFGPGTRLTVL.

This clonotype was picked up one time. A much larger clone is a single base away; this may be a read error. The genes are TRBV12-3 or TRBV12-4 and TRBJ2-7; 10 bases align to TRBD1. CDR3 size: 15 residues. CDR3 in DNA: TGTGCCAGCAGCATCGGGACAGGGGCTAGATACGAGCAGCACTTC. It yields the protein CASSIGTGARYEQHF.